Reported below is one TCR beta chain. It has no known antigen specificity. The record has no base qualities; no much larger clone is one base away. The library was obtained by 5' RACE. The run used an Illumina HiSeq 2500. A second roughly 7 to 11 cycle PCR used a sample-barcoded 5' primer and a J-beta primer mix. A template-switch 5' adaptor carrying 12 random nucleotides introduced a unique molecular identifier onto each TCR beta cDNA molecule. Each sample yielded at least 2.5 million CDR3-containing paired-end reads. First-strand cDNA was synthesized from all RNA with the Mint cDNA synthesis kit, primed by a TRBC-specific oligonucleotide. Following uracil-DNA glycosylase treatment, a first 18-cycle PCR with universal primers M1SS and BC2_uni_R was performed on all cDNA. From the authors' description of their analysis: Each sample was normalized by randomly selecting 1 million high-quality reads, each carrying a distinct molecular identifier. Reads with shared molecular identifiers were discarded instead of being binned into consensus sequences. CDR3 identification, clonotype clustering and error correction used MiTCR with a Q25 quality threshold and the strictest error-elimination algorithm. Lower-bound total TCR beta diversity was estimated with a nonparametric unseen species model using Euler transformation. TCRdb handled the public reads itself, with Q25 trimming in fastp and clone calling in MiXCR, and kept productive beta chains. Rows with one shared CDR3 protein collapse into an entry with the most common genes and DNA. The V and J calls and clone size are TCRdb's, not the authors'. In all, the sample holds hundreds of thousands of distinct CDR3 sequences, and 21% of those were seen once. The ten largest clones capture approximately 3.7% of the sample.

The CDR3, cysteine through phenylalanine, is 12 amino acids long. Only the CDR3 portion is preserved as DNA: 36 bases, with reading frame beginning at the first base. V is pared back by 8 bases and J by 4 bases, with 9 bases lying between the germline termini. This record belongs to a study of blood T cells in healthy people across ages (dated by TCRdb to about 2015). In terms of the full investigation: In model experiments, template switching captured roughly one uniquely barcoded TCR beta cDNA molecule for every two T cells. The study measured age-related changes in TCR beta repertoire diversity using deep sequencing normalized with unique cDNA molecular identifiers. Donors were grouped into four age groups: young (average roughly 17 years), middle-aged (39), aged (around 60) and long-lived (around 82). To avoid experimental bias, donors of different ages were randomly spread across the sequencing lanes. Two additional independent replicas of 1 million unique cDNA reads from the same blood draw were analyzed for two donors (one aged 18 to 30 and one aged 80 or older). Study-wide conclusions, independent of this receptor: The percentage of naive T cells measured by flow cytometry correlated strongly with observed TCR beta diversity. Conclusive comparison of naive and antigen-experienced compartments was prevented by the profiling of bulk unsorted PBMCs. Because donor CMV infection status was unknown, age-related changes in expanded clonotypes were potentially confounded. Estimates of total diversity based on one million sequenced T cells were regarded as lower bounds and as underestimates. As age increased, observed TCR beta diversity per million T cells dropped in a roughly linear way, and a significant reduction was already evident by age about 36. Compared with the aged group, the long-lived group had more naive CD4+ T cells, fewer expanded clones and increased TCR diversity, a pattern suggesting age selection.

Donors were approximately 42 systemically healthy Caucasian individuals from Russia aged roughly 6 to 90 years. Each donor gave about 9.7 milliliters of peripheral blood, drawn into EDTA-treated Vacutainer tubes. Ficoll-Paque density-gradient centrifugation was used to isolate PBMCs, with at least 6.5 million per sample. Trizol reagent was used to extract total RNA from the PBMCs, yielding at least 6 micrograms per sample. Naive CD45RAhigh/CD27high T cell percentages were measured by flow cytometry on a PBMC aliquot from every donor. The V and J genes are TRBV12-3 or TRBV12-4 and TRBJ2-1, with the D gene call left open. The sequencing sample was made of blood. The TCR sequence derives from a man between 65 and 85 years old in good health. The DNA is TGTGCCAGCTCCGTGCGTTACAATGAGCAGTTCTTC. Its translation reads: CASSVRYNEQFF.